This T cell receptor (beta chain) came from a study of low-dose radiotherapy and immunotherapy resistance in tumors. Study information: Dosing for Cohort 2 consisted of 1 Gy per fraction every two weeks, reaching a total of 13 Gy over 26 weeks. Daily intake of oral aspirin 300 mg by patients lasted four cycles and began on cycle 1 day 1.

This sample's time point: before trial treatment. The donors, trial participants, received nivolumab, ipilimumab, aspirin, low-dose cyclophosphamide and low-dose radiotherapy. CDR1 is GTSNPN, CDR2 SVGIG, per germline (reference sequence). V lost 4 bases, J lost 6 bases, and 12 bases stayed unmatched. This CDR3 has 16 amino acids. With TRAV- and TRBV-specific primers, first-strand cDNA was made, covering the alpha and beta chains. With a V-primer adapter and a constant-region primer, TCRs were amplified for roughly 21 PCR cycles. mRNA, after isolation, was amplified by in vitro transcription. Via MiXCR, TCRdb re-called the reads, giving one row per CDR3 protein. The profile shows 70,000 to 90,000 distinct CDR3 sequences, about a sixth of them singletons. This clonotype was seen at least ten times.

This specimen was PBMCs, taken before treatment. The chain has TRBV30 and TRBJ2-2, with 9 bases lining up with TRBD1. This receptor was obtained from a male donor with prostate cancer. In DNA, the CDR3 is TGTGCCTGGATCGCCCCGGGACAGGGATGGGCCGGGGAGCTGTTTTTT. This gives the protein CAWIAPGQGWAGELFF.